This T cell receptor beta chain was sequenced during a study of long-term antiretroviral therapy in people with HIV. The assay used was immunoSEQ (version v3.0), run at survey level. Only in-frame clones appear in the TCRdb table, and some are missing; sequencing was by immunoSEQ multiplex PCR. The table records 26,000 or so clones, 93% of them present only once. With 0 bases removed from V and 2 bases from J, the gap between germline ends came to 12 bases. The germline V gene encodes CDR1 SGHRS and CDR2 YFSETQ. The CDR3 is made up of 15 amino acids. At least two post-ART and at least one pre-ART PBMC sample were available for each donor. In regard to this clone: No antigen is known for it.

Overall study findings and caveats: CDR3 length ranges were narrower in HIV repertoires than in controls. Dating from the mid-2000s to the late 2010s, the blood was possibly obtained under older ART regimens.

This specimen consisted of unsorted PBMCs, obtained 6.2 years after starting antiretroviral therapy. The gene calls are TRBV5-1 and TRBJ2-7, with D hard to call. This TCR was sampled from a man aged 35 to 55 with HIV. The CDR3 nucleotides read TGCGCCAGCAGCTTGGACAGTCAGACCCCCTACGAGCAGTACTTC. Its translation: CASSLDSQTPYEQYF.